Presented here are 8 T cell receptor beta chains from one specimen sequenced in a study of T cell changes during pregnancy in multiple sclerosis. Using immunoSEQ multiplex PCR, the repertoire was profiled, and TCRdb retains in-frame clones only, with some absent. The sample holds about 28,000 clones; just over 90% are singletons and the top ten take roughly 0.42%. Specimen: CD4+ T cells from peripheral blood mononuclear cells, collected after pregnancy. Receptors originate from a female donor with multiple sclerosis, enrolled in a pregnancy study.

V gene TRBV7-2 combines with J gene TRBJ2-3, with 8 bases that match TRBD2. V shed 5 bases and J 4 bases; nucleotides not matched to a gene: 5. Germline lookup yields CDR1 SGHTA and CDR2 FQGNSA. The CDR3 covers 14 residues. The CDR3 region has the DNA TGTGCCAGCAGCCCACGGGGGGGTCCAGATACGCAGTATTTT. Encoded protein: CASSPRGGPDTQYF. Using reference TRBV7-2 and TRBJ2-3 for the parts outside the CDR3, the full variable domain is GAGVSQSPSNKVTEKGKDVELRCDPISGHTALYWYRQSLGQGLEFLIYFQGNSAPDKSGLPSDRFSAERTGGSVSTLTIQRTQQEDSAVYLCASSPRGGPDTQYFGPGTRLTVL.

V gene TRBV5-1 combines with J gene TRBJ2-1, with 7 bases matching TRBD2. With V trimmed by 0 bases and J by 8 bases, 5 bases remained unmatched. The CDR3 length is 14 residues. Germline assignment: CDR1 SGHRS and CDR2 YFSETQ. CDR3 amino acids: CASSLGTSIHEQFF. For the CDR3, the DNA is TGCGCCAGCAGCTTGGGGACTAGTATCCATGAGCAGTTCTTC.

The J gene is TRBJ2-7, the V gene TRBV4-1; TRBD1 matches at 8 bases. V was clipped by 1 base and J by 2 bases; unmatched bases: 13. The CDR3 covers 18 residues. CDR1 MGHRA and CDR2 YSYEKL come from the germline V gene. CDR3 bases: TGCGCCAGCAGCCAAGGGAAGATAGGACAGGGTAGTGCCTACGAGCAGTACTTC. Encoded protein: CASSQGKIGQGSAYEQYF.

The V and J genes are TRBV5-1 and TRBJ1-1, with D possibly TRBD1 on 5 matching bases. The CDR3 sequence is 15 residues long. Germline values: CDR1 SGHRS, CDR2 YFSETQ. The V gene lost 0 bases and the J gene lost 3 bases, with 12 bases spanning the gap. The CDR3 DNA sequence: TGCGCCAGCAGCTTGGCCGGCAGGGTCGACACTGAAGCTTTCTTT. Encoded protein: CASSLAGRVDTEAFF.

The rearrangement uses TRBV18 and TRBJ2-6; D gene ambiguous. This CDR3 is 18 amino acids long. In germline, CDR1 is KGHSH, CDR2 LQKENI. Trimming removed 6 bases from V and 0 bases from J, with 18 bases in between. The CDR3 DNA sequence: TGTGCCAGCTCCCCCTCGGAAGGAGCAAGCTCTGGGGCCAACGTCCTGACTTTC. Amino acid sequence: CASSPSEGASSGANVLTF.

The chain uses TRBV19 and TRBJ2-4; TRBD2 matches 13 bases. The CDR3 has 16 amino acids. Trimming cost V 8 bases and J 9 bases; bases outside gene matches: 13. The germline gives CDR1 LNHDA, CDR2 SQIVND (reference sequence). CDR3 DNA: TGTGCCAGTGAAAAACTAGCGGGGGGGATGAGGGGCATTCAGTACTTC. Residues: CASEKLAGGMRGIQYF.

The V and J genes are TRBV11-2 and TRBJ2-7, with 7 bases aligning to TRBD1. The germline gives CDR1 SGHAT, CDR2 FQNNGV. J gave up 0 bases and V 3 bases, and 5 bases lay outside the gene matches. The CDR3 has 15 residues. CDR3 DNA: TGTGCCAGCAGCTTTTCACAGGGGATCTCCTACGAGCAGTACTTC. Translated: CASSFSQGISYEQYF.

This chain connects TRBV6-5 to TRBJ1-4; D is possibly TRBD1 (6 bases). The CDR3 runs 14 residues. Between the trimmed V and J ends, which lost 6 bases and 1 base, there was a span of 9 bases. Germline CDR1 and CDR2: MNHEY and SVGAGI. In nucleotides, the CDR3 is TGTGCCAGCAGGATGACAGGAACTAATGAAAAACTGTTTTTT. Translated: CASRMTGTNEKLFF.